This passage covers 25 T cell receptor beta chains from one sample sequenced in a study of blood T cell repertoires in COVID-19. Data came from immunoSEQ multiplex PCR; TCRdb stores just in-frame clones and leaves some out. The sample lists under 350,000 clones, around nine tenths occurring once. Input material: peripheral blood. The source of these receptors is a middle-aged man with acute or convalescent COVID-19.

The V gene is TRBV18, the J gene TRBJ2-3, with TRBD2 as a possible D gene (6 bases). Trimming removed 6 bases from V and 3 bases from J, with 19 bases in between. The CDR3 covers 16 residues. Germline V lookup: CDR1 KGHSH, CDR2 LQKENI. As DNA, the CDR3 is TGTGCCAGCTCCCGGTTGGGCGGTGGGAGGACAGATACGCAGTATTTT. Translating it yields CASSRLGGGRTDTQYF.

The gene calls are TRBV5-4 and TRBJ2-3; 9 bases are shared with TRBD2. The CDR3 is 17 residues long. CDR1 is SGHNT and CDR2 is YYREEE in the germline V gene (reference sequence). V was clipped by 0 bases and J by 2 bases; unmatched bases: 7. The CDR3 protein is CASSLGGSGGSTDTQYF. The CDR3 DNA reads TGTGCCAGCAGCTTGGGCGGAAGCGGGGGGTCCACAGATACGCAGTATTTT.

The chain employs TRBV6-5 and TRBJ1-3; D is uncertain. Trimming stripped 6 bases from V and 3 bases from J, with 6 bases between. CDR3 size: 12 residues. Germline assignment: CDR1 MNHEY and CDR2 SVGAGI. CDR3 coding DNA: TGTGCCAGCAGGGTAGTTGGAAACACCATATATTTT. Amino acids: CASRVVGNTIYF.

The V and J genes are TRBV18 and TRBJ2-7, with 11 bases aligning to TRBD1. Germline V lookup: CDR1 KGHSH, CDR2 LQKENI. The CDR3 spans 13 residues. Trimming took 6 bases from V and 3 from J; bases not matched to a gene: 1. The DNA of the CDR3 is TGTGCCAGCTCGGGGACAGGGGGCTACGAGCAGTACTTC. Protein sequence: CASSGTGGYEQYF.

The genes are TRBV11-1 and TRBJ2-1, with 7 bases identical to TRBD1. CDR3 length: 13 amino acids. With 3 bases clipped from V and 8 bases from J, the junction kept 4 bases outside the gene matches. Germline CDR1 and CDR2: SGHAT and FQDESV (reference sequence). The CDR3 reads CASSFNRGYEQFF. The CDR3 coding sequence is TGTGCCAGCAGCTTTAACAGGGGTTATGAGCAGTTCTTC.

The CDR3 sequence: CASSRGRFQAKNIQYF. CDR3 nucleotides: TGTGCCAGTAGTAGGGGCAGGTTTCAAGCCAAAAACATTCAGTACTTC. The rearrangement joins TRBV19 to TRBJ2-4, with D perhaps matching TRBD1 (5 bases). The CDR3 covers 16 residues. Trimming removed 4 bases from V and 0 bases from J, with 13 bases in between. Germline V gene data show CDR1 as LNHDA and CDR2 as SQIVND (reference sequence).

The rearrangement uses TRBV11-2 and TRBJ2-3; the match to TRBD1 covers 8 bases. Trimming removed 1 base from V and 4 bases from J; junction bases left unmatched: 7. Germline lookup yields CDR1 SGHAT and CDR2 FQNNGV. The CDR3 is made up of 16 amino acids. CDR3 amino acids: CASSLGGRGLADTQYF. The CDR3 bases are TGTGCCAGCAGCTTAGGAGGCAGGGGGCTCGCAGATACGCAGTATTTT.

The CDR3 bases are TGTGCCAGCAGTGTATACATCAGGGGGACCGGGGAGCTGTTTTTT. Its protein is CASSVYIRGTGELFF. The genes are TRBV25-1 and TRBJ2-2; 7 bases agree with TRBD1. With V trimmed by 4 bases and J by 5 bases, 7 bases remained unmatched. The CDR3 runs 15 residues. Germline values: CDR1 MGHDK, CDR2 SYGVNS.

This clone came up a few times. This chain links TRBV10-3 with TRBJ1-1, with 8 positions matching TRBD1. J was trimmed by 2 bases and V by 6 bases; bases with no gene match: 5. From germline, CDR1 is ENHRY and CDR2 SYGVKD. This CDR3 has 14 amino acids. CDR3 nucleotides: TGTGCCATCAGCGAGACAGGGGAAAACACTGAAGCTTTCTTT. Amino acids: CAISETGENTEAFF.

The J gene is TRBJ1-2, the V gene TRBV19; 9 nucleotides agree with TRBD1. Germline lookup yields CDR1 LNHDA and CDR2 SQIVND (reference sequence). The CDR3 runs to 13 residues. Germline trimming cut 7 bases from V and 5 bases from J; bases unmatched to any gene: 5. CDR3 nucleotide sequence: TGTGCCAGTACCGGACAGGGGTTTTATGGCTACACCTTC. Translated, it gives CASTGQGFYGYTF.

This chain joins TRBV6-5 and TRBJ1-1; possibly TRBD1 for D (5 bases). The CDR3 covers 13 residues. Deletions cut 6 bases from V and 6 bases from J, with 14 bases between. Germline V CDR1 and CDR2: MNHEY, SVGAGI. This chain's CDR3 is CASRSGVKAEAFF. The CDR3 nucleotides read TGTGCCAGCAGATCGGGGGTTAAGGCTGAAGCTTTCTTT.

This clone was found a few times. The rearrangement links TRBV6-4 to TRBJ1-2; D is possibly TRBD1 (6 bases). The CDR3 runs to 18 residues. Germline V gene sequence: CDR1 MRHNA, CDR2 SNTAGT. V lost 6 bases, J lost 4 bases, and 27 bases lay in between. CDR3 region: CASRTIQGFLPLFYGYTF. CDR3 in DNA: TGTGCCAGCAGAACTATACAGGGCTTCTTACCCTTGTTCTATGGCTACACCTTC.

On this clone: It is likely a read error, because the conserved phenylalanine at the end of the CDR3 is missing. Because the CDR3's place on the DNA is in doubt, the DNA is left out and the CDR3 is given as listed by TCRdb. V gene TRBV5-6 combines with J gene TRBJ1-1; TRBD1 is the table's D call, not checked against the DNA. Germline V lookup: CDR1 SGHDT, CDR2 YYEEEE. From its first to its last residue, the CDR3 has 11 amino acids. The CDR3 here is CASSLQGSEAI.

CDR3 nucleotides: TGTGCCTGGAGTCACAGGGGGCCGAGGGGCTACACCTTC. Amino acids: CAWSHRGPRGYTF. V and J are TRBV30 and TRBJ1-2; 9 nucleotides agree with TRBD1. V dropped 2 bases and J dropped 8; count of bases not matched to a gene: 6. The CDR3 runs 13 residues. From germline, CDR1 is GTSNPN and CDR2 SVGIG (reference sequence).

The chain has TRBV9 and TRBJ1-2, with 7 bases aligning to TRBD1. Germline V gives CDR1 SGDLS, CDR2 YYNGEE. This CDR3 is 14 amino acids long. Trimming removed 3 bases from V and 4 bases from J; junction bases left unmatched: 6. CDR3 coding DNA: TGTGCCAGCAGCGCCGGACAGGCGATCTATGGCTACACCTTC. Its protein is CASSAGQAIYGYTF.

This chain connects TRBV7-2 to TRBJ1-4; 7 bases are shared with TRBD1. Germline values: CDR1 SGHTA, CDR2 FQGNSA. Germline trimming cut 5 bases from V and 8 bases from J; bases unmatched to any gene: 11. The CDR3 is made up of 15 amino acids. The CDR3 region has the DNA TGTGCCAGCAGCCTCGGCCTGACAGGGAAGGAAAAACTGTTTTTT. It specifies CASSLGLTGKEKLFF. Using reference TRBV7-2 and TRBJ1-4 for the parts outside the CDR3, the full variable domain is GAGVSQSPSNKVTEKGKDVELRCDPISGHTALYWYRQSLGQGLEFLIYFQGNSAPDKSGLPSDRFSAERTGGSVSTLTIQRTQQEDSAVYLCASSLGLTGKEKLFFGSGTQLSVL.

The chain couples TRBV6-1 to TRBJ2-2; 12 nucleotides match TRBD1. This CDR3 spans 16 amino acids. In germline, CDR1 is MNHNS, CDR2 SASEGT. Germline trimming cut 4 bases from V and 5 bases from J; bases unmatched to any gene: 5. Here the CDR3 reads CASSGWDRGRTGELFF. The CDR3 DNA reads TGTGCCAGCAGTGGATGGGACAGGGGGCGAACCGGGGAGCTGTTTTTT.

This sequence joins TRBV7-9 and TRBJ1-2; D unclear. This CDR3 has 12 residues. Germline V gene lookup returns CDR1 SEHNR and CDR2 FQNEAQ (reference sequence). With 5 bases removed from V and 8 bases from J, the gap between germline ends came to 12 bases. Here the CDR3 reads CASSREGSGYTF. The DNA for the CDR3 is TGTGCCAGCAGCCGGGAGGGTAGCGGCTACACCTTC.

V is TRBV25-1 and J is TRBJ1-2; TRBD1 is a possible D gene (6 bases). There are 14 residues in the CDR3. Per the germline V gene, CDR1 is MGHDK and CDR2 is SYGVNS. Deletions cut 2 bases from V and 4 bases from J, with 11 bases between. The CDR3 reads CASSEETGPYGYTF. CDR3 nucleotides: TGTGCCAGCAGTGAAGAGACAGGACCCTATGGCTACACCTTC.

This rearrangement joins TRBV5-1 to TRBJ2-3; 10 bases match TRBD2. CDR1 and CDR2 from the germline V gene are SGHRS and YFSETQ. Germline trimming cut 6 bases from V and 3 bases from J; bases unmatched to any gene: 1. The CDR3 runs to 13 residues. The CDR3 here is CASTAGGTDTQYF. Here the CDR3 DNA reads TGCGCCAGCACAGCGGGGGGGACAGATACGCAGTATTTT.

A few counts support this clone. The CDR3 nucleotides are TGTGCCAGCAGCGCCATACCGGGCTCCTACAATGAGCAGTTCTTC. It specifies CASSAIPGSYNEQFF. The gene calls are TRBV9 and TRBJ2-1; D ambiguous. CDR3 length: 15 residues. Germline lookup yields CDR1 SGDLS and CDR2 YYNGEE. V lost 3 bases and J lost 0, with 10 bases in between.

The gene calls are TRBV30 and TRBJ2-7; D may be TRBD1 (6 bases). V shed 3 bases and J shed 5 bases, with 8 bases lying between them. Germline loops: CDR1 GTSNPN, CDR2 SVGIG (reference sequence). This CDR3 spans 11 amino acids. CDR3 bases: TGTGCCTGGAGCCACAGGGACGAGCAGTACTTC. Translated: CAWSHRDEQYF.

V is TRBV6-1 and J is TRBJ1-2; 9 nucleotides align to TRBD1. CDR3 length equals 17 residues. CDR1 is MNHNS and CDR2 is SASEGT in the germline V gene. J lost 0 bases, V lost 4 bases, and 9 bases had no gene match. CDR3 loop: CASSAKQGALANYGYTF. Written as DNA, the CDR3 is TGTGCCAGCAGTGCGAAACAGGGGGCGTTAGCTAACTATGGCTACACCTTC.

The CDR3 loop reads CASSRWQANNEQFF. In DNA, the CDR3 is TGTGCCAGCAGCCGATGGCAGGCGAACAATGAGCAGTTCTTC. This sequence joins TRBV5-8 and TRBJ2-1; no firm D call. Trimming cost V 4 bases and J 5 bases, with 13 bases left between them. From germline, CDR1 is SGHTS and CDR2 YDEGEE. This CDR3 has 14 residues.

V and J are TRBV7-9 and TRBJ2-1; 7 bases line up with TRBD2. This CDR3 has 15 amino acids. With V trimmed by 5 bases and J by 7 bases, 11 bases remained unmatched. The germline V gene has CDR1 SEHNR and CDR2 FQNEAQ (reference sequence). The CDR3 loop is CASSRELLAANEQFF. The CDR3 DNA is TGTGCCAGCAGCCGCGAATTGCTAGCGGCAAATGAGCAGTTCTTC.